This is a list of T cell receptor beta chains from one sample in a study of human T cells and chemical hapten exposure. TCRdb reprocessed the RACE reads via MiXCR and lists one record per CDR3 protein. This table holds 65,000 to 85,000 distinct CDR3 sequences, 10% found once. The specimen comprised whole blood, sampled in connection with sensitization to the hapten diphenylcyclopropenone (DPC). Receptor source: a woman in her fifties or sixties with alopecia areata. Some clones in this sample may be carry-over from other donors' samples. CDR3s include the opening cysteine and the closing phenylalanine or tryptophan. A D gene is named only where the DNA matches it firmly. Clone size is given for some rows only: seen once, a few or many times, or a class if the clone is expanded.

d_call | j_call | v_call | clone_size | cdr3_aa | cdr3_nt
- | TRBJ2-7 | TRBV11-3 | - | CASSLEVYEQYF | TGTGCCAGCAGCTTAGAGGTTTACGAGCAGTACTTC
TRBD2 | TRBJ2-6 | TRBV5-5 | many | CASSFGLAGVGGANVLTF | TGTGCCAGCAGCTTCGGACTAGCGGGAGTGGGAGGGGCCAACGTCCTGACTTTC
TRBD1 | TRBJ1-5 | TRBV18 | - | CASSRATGGGNQPQHF | TGTGCCAGCTCACGGGCTACAGGGGGTGGCAATCAGCCCCAGCATTTT
- | TRBJ2-3 | TRBV7-8 | - | CASSSRDQQYF | TGTGCCAGCAGCAGCCGGGACCAACAGTATTTT
- | TRBJ2-6 | TRBV12-3/TRBV12-4 | few | CASNPGGRGANVLTF | TGTGCCAGCAACCCCGGGGGGCGAGGGGCCAACGTCCTGACTTTC
TRBD1 | TRBJ1-1 | TRBV5-1 | many | CASTLTGSENTEAFF | TGCGCCAGCACTCTGACAGGGTCTGAGAACACTGAAGCTTTCTTT
- | TRBJ1-6 | TRBV12-3/TRBV12-4 | few | CASSLPYNSPLHF | TGTGCCAGCAGTTTACCCTATAATTCACCCCTCCACTTT
TRBD2 | TRBJ2-5 | TRBV12-3/TRBV12-4 | many | CASSLRVAGGLGETQYF | TGTGCCAGCAGCCTACGGGTAGCGGGAGGCCTGGGAGAGACCCAGTACTTC
- | TRBJ1-1 | TRBV18 | few | CASSTKSGTEAFF | TGTGCCAGCTCAACCAAGAGTGGCACTGAAGCTTTCTTT
- | TRBJ2-1 | TRBV5-1 | - | CASRPNLGYNEQFF | TGCGCCAGCAGGCCTAACTTAGGGTACAATGAGCAGTTCTTC
- | TRBJ2-4 | TRBV30 | - | CAWSVPGMRAKNIQYF | TGTGCCTGGAGTGTGCCAGGGATGAGAGCCAAAAACATTCAGTACTTC
TRBD2 | TRBJ2-5 | TRBV12-3/TRBV12-4 | - | CASSLASGRGAQYF | TGTGCCAGCAGTTTGGCTAGCGGGAGGGGGGCCCAGTACTTC
- | TRBJ2-5 | TRBV9 | - | CASSGETQYF | TGTGCCAGCAGCGGAGAGACCCAGTACTTC
- | TRBJ1-1 | TRBV30 | few | CAWSLEGWTEAFF | TGTGCCTGGAGCTTGGAAGGTTGGACTGAAGCTTTCTTT
TRBD1 | TRBJ2-2 | TRBV10-3 | few | CAIRPTGSVTGELFF | TGTGCCATCAGGCCGACAGGGTCGGTCACCGGGGAGCTGTTTTTT
TRBD2 | TRBJ2-3 | TRBV5-1 | - | CASRRLAEISTDTQYF | TGCGCCAGCAGGCGGCTAGCGGAAATATCCACAGATACGCAGTATTTT
TRBD1 | TRBJ1-2 | TRBV6-2/TRBV6-3 | few | CASSLQGSYGYTF | TGTGCCAGCAGCCTACAGGGGAGCTATGGCTACACCTTC
- | TRBJ1-5 | TRBV18 | few | CASSPGQSNQPQHF | TGTGCCAGCTCACCCGGACAGAGCAATCAGCCCCAGCATTTT
- | TRBJ2-2 | TRBV29-1 | - | CSAPGGGAGELFF | TGCAGCGCTCCCGGGGGTGGGGCCGGGGAGCTGTTTTTT
TRBD2 | TRBJ2-2 | TRBV19 | few | CASSSFLTSGRYANTGELFF | TGTGCCAGTAGTAGCTTTTTGACTAGCGGGAGATACGCGAACACCGGGGAGCTGTTTTTT
- | TRBJ2-6 | TRBV29-1 | many | CSVRIGSISGANVLTF | TGCAGCGTCCGAATAGGGAGCATCTCTGGGGCCAACGTCCTGACTTTC
- | TRBJ1-3 | TRBV4-2 | few | CASSRDFGTASGNTIYF | TGTGCCAGCAGCCGGGACTTTGGGACGGCCTCTGGAAACACCATATATTTT
- | TRBJ1-6 | TRBV7-2 | many | CASSPAGPRANSPLHF | TGTGCCAGCAGCCCAGCCGGCCCTAGGGCCAATTCACCCCTCCACTTT
- | TRBJ1-1 | TRBV10-3 | few | CAISVLDSSNTEAFF | TGTGCCATCAGTGTACTGGACAGTAGCAACACTGAAGCTTTCTTT
- | TRBJ2-3 | TRBV5-4 | few | CASSLPMGGTDTQYF | TGTGCCAGCAGCTTGCCCATGGGCGGGACAGATACGCAGTATTTT
TRBD2 | TRBJ2-3 | TRBV12-3/TRBV12-4 | - | CASSFGRTSGRDTQYF | TGTGCCAGCAGTTTCGGTCGGACTAGCGGGAGGGATACGCAGTATTTT
TRBD2 | TRBJ2-2 | TRBV5-1 | - | CASSLASGAGELFF | TGCGCCAGCAGCTTGGCTAGCGGAGCCGGGGAGCTGTTTTTT
- | TRBJ2-2 | TRBV6-6 | - | CASTAANTGELFF | TGTGCCAGTACAGCGGCGAACACCGGGGAGCTGTTTTTT
- | TRBJ1-5 | TRBV6-1 | - | CASSEVQPQHF | TGTGCCAGCAGTGAAGTACAGCCCCAGCATTTT
- | TRBJ2-3 | TRBV2 | - | CARGLSGPDTQYF | TGTGCCAGGGGCTTGAGCGGCCCAGATACGCAGTATTTT
- | TRBJ2-6 | TRBV5-1 | - | CASSPPEVSGANVLTF | TGCGCCAGCAGCCCCCCTGAAGTTTCTGGGGCCAACGTCCTGACTTTC
TRBD1 | TRBJ1-4 | TRBV5-8 | few | CASSTPGTGPTNEKLFF | TGTGCCAGCAGCACACCCGGGACAGGGCCGACTAATGAAAAACTGTTTTTT
- | TRBJ1-1 | TRBV12-3/TRBV12-4 | few | CASSLRGKVAFF | TGTGCCAGCAGTTTAAGGGGGAAGGTAGCTTTCTTT
- | TRBJ2-7 | TRBV2 | - | CASSSSGLGILYEQYF | TGTGCCAGCAGTTCCTCGGGACTGGGGATCCTCTACGAGCAGTACTTC
- | TRBJ1-2 | TRBV29-1 | many | CSAPVLSNYGYTF | TGCAGCGCACCGGTACTCTCCAACTATGGCTACACCTTC
- | TRBJ2-7 | TRBV9 | - | CASSTSSSYEQYF | TGTGCCAGCAGCACCAGTAGCTCCTACGAGCAGTACTTC
TRBD2 | TRBJ2-5 | TRBV4-3 | - | CASSQVAGVTAQETQYF | TGCGCCAGCAGCCAAGTAGCGGGAGTGACGGCCCAAGAGACCCAGTACTTC
TRBD2 | TRBJ2-1 | TRBV5-1 | few | CASSGTSGALNEQFF | TGCGCCAGCAGCGGGACTAGCGGAGCTCTCAATGAGCAGTTCTTC
TRBD2 | TRBJ2-5 | TRBV7-2 | few | CASSAILAGPQETQYF | TGTGCCAGCAGCGCAATCCTAGCGGGTCCCCAAGAGACCCAGTACTTC
- | TRBJ2-7 | TRBV7-8 | few | CASSLAVQTYEQYF | TGTGCCAGCAGCTTAGCGGTCCAGACCTACGAGCAGTACTTC
- | TRBJ2-3 | TRBV13 | - | CASSLNPRGGGMADTQYF | TGTGCCAGCAGCTTAAATCCGCGAGGGGGAGGAATGGCAGATACGCAGTATTTT
TRBD1 | TRBJ1-5 | TRBV9 | few | CASSAHRGRQPQHF | TGTGCCAGCAGCGCTCACAGGGGGCGGCAGCCCCAGCATTTT